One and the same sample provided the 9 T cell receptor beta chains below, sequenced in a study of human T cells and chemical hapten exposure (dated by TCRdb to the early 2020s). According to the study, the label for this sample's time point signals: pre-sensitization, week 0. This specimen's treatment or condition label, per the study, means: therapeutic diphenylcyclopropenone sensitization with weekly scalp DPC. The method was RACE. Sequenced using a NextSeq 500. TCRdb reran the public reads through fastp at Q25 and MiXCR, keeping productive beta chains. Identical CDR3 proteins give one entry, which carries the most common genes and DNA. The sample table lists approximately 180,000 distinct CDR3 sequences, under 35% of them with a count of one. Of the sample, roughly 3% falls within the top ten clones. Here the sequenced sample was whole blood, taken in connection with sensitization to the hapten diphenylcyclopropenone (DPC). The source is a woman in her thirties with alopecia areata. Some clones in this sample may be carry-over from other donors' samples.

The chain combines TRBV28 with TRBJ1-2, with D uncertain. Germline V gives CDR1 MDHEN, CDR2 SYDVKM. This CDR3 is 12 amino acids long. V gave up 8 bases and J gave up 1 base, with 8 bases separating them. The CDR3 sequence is CASGKYNYGYTF. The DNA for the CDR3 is TGTGCCAGCGGGAAATATAACTATGGCTACACCTTC.

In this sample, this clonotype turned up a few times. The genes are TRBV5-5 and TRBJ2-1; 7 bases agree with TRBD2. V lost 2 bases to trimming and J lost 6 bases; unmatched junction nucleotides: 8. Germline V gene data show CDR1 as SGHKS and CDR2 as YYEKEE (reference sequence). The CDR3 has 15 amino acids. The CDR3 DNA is TGTGCCAGCAGCTTTACGGGGGGTAGCCCCAATGAGCAGTTCTTC. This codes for CASSFTGGSPNEQFF. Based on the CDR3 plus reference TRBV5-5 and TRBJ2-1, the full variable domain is DAGVTQSPTHLIKTRGQQVTLRCSPISGHKSVSWYQQVLGQGPQFIFQYYEKEERGRGNFPDRFSARQFPNYSSELNVNALLLGDSALYLCASSFTGGSPNEQFFGPGTRLTVL.

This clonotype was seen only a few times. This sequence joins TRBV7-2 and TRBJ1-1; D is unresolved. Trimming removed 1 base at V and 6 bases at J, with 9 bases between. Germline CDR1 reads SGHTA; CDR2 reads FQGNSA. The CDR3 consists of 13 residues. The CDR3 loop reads CASSLVPGSEAFF. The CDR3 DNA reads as TGTGCCAGCAGCTTAGTCCCGGGGTCTGAAGCTTTCTTT.

CDR3 DNA: TGTGCCTGGAGCGTCGGACAGGGTGGAAGAGGCCAGCATTTT. Its protein is CAWSVGQGGRGQHF. V usage is TRBV30 and J usage is TRBJ1-5; 8 positions agree with TRBD1. The CDR3 loop spans 14 amino acids. Germline loops: CDR1 GTSNPN, CDR2 SVGIG (reference sequence). V gave up 3 bases and J gave up 12 bases; unmatched junction bases: 13.

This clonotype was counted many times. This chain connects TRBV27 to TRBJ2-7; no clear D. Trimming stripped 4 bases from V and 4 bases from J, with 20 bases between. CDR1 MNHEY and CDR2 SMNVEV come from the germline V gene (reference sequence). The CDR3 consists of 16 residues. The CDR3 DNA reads TGTGCCAGCAGTTCCATCATTGCAGGATCCCCTTACGAGCAGTACTTC. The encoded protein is CASSSIIAGSPYEQYF.

CDR3 loop: CASRLNRGDSPLHF. CDR3 DNA sequence: TGTGCCAGCAGATTAAACAGGGGAGATTCACCCCTCCACTTT. This chain joins TRBV11-2 and TRBJ1-6; 7 bases map to TRBD1. Trimming removed 6 bases from V and 8 bases from J; junction bases left unmatched: 7. From germline, CDR1 is SGHAT and CDR2 FQNNGV. The CDR3 runs 14 residues.

In DNA, the CDR3 is TGTGCCAGCAGAGAGAACAAAAACTATGGCTACACCTTC. This encodes CASRENKNYGYTF. This chain connects TRBV2 to TRBJ1-2, with D unclear. This CDR3 is 13 amino acids long. The V end lost 6 bases, the J end lost 2 bases, and 10 bases lay between the germline ends. Germline V CDR1 and CDR2: SNHLY, FYNNEI.

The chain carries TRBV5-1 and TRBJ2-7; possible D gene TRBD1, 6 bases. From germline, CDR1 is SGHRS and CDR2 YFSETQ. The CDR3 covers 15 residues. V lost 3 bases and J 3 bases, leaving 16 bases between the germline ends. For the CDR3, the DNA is TGCGCCAGCAGCTCGTCGGGGACAAGGGTCTACGAGCAGTACTTC. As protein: CASSSSGTRVYEQYF.

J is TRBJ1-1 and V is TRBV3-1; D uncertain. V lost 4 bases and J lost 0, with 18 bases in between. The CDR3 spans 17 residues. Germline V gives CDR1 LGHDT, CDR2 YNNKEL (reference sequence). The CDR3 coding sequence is TGTGCCAGCAGCCTACATCCCGGGCTCCGCCTGAACACTGAAGCTTTCTTT. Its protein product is CASSLHPGLRLNTEAFF. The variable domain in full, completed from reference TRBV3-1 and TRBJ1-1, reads DTAVSQTPKYLVTQMGNDKSIKCEQNLGHDTMYWYKQDSKKFLKIMFSYNNKELIINETVPNRFSPKSPDKAHLNLHINSLELGDSAVYFCASSLHPGLRLNTEAFFGQGTRLTVV.